This T cell receptor (beta chain) was found in a study of control samples from healthy donors and cancer patients. The CDR3 runs to 13 residues. V was trimmed by 3 bases and J by 5 bases, leaving 10 bases between them. Produced via immunoSEQ multiplex PCR; TCRdb's table is partial and in-frame only. The table records some 130,000 clones, approximately 92% of them present only once. The V gene is TRBV12-3 or TRBV12-4, the J gene TRBJ2-5, with D tentatively TRBD1 (6 bases). The sequence came from a man in his forties or fifties in good health. Sequencing was performed on blood. CDR3: CASSLTGYETQYF. The CDR3 DNA is TGTGCCAGCAGTTTGACAGGCTACGAGACCCAGTACTTC.